This T cell receptor beta chain was captured in a study of T cells in Graves' hyperthyroidism and ophthalmopathy. Findings and limits, study-wide: A model built on 13 V-J features separated ophthalmopathy from stable hyperthyroidism. Appearing also in blood were most of the thyroid clonotypes expanded above 0.001.

A patient was excluded if there was uncontrolled infection, other autoimmune disease, pregnancy or lactation. Diagnostic decisions used clinical symptoms, serum thyroxine and TRAb, thyroid ultrasound and orbital computed tomography. Looked up from germline, CDR1 is MNHNS and CDR2 is SASEGT. The CDR3 runs to 12 residues. Using RNA transcripts as the source, TCR beta CDR3 regions were amplified. In the first-round RT-PCR of the TCR CDR3, the HTBI primer set was used. TCRdb re-derived calls from the multiplex PCR reads in MiXCR, one entry per CDR3 protein. The sample shows about 640,000 distinct CDR3 sequences, less than 25% of them seen only once. This clonotype showed up many times. Its antigen is not known.

This clonotype was sampled from a man younger than 40 with Graves' ophthalmopathy. The sample taken for sequencing was blood. J is TRBJ1-1 and V is TRBV6-1; TRBD1 aligns across 8 bases. This CDR3 is CSTGGPNTEAFF. In nucleotides, the CDR3 is TGTTCCACAGGGGGGCCGAACACTGAAGCTTTCTTT.